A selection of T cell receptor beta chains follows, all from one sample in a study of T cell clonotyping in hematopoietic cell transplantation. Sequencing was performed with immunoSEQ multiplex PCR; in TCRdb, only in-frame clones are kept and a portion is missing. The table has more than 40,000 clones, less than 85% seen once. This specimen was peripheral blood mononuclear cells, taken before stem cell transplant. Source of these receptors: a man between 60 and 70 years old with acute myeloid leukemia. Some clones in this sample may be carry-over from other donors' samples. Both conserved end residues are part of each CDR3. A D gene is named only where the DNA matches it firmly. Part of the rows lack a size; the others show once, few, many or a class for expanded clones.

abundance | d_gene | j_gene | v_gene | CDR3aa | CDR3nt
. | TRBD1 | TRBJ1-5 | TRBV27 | CASKTGIWSSNQPQHF | TGTGCCAGTAAGACAGGGATTTGGAGTAGCAATCAGCCCCAGCATTTT
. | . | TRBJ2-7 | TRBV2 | CASRGQSYEQYF | TGTGCCAGCAGAGGTCAGTCCTACGAGCAGTACTTC
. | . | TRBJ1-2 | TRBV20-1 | CSASLDYGYTF | TGCAGTGCTTCACTAGATTATGGCTACACCTTC
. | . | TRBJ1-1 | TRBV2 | CASSEQGNTEAFF | TGTGCCAGCAGTGAACAGGGGAACACTGAAGCTTTCTTT
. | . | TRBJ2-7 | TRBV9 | CASSVGEGVAYEQYF | TGTGCCAGCAGCGTAGGAGAAGGGGTCGCCTACGAGCAGTACTTC
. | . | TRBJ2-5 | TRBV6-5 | CASSYSDRHQETQYF | TGTGCCAGCAGTTACTCCGACAGACACCAAGAGACCCAGTACTTC
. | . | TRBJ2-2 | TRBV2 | CASRQVANTGELFF | TGTGCCAGCAGGCAGGTCGCGAACACCGGGGAGCTGTTTTTT
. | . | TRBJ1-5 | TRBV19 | CASSIGQASNQPQHF | TGTGCCAGTAGTATAGGACAGGCTAGCAATCAGCCCCAGCATTTT
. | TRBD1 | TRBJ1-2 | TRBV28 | CASSLTLTGVGYTF | TGTGCCAGCAGTCTGACCTTGACAGGGGTTGGCTACACCTTC
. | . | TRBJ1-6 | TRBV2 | CASSPRGPNNSPLHF | TGTGCCAGCAGCCCACGGGGGCCTAATAATTCACCCCTCCACTTT
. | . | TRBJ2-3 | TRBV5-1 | CASSRPGDTQYF | TGCGCCAGCAGTCGCCCAGGGGATACGCAGTATTTT
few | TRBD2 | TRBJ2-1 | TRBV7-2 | CASSLGSGRAGYYEQFF | TGTGCCAGCAGCTTAGGATCCGGGCGAGCGGGGTACTATGAGCAGTTCTTC
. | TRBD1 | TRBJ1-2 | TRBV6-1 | CASQTGSGYGYTF | TGTGCCAGCCAGACAGGGAGTGGGTATGGCTACACCTTC
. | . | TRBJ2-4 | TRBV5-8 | CASEGYLAKNIQYF | TGTGCCAGCGAGGGGTATCTAGCCAAAAACATTCAGTACTTC
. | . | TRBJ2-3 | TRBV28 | CASSLVQGTDTQYF | TGTGCCAGCAGTTTAGTCCAGGGCACAGATACGCAGTATTTT
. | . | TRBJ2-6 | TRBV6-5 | CASAGSGANVLTF | TGTGCCAGCGCGGGCTCTGGGGCCAACGTCCTGACTTTC
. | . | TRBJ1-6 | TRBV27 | CASSLVGNSYNSPLHF | TGTGCCAGCAGTTTAGTAGGGAACTCCTATAATTCACCCCTCCACTTT
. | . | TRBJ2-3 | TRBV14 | CASSPGADTQYF | TGTGCCAGCAGCCCCGGTGCAGATACGCAGTATTTT
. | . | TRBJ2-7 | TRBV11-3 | CASSLDLSPGLSSYEQYF | TGTGCCAGCAGCTTAGATCTCTCCCCGGGCCTGAGCTCCTACGAGCAGTACTTC
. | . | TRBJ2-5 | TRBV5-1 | CASSLPGGPETQYF | TGCGCCAGCAGCTTGCCTGGGGGTCCAGAGACCCAGTACTTC
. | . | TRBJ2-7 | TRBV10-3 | CAIREARELYEQYF | TGTGCCATCAGGGAAGCTCGTGAACTTTACGAGCAGTACTTC
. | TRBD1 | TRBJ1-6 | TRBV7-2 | CASSSGSGQGSSPLHF | TGTGCCAGCAGCTCGGGGTCGGGACAGGGGAGTTCACCCCTCCACTTT
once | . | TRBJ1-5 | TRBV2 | CASTGVLSNQPQHF | TGTGCCAGCACGGGGGTTCTTAGCAATCAGCCCCAGCATTTT
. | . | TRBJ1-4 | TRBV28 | CASSFGSRSEQNEKLFF | TGTGCCAGCAGTTTTGGTTCCCGCAGCGAACAAAATGAAAAACTGTTTTTT
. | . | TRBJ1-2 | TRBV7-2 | CASSFESTETDGYTF | TGTGCCAGCAGCTTTGAGTCCACAGAGACAGATGGCTACACCTTC
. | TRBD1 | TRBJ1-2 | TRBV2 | CASSWDRDLGYTF | TGTGCCAGCAGTTGGGACAGGGACCTGGGCTACACCTTC
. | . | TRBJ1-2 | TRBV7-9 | CASSLASARTNYGYTF | TGTGCCAGCAGCCTCGCCTCGGCACGAACGAACTATGGCTACACCTTC
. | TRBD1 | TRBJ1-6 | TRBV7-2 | CASSLGGTGNSPLHF | TGTGCCAGCAGCTTAGGGGGGACAGGGAATTCACCCCTCCACTTT
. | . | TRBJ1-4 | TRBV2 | CASSYMANEKLFF | TGTGCCAGCAGCTATATGGCTAATGAAAAACTGTTTTTT
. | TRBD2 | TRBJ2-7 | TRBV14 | CASSLAGGTYEQYF | TGTGCCAGCAGCCTAGCGGGGGGAACCTACGAGCAGTACTTC
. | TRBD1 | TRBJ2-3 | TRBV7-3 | CASSPYGQGTQYF | TGTGCCAGCAGCCCCTACGGACAGGGCACGCAGTATTTT
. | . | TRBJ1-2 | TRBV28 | CASRAQGRGDGYTF | TGTGCCAGCAGGGCCCAGGGGCGTGGAGATGGCTACACCTTC
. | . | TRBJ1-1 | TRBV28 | CASTYQMNTEAFF | TGTGCCAGCACCTACCAGATGAACACTGAAGCTTTCTTT
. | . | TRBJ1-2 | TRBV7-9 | CASSLPGVNYGYTF | TGTGCCAGCAGCCTGCCAGGGGTAAACTATGGCTACACCTTC
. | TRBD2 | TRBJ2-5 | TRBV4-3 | CASSQDYGGVVEETQYF | TGCGCCAGCAGCCAAGATTACGGGGGGGTGGTAGAGGAGACCCAGTACTTC
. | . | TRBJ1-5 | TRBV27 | CASRGAGLGEDNQPQHF | TGTGCCAGCAGGGGGGCCGGGTTGGGCGAAGACAATCAGCCCCAGCATTTT
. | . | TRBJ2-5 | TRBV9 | CASSVGTTTRAQYF | TGTGCCAGCAGCGTAGGGACTACCACAAGGGCCCAGTACTTC
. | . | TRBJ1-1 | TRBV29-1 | CSVHGENTEAFF | TGCAGCGTTCACGGGGAGAACACTGAAGCTTTCTTT
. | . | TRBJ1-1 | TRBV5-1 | CASSGGRGGNTEAFF | TGCGCCAGCAGCGGGGGACGTGGGGGAAACACTGAAGCTTTCTTT
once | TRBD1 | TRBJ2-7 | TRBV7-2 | CASDATGGYEQYF | TGTGCCAGCGATGCCACAGGGGGCTACGAGCAGTACTTC
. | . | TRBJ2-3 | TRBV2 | CASARGAGTADTQYF | TGTGCCAGCGCTAGGGGAGCGGGGACAGCAGATACGCAGTATTTT
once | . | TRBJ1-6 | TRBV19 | CASSIGGFNSPLHF | TGTGCCAGTAGTATAGGGGGTTTTAATTCACCCCTCCACTTT
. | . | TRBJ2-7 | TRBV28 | CASGTLLYDEQYF | TGTGCCAGCGGAACTCTCCTTTATGACGAGCAGTACTTC
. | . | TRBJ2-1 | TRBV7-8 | CASSFGGQSYSYNEQFF | TGTGCCAGCAGCTTCGGGGGACAGTCGTACTCCTACAATGAGCAGTTCTTC
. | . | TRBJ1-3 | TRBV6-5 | CASEEGNTIYF | TGTGCCAGTGAGGAAGGAAACACCATATATTTT
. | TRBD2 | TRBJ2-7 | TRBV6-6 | CASSTGTSRRYF | TGTGCCAGCAGTACCGGGACTAGCCGGCGGTACTTC
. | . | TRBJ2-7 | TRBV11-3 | CASSFGLTEQYF | TGTGCCAGCAGCTTCGGATTAACAGAGCAGTACTTC
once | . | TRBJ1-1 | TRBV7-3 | CASSEPNTEAFF | TGTGCCAGCAGCGAACCGAACACTGAAGCTTTCTTT
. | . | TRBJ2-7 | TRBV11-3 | CASSPGANFYEQYF | TGTGCCAGCAGCCCGGGGGCCAATTTCTACGAGCAGTACTTC